A single TCR beta chain is shown here with its context. V lost 2 bases to trimming and J lost 5 bases, with 22 bases between them. CDR3 length equals 18 residues. Looked up from germline, CDR1 is MNHEY and CDR2 is SVGEGT. The data belong to a study of blood T cell repertoires in COVID-19. Study details: Samples came from the United States, Italy and Spain, spanning acute and convalescent COVID-19. PBMCs, B-cell-depleted T cells, or T cells were the source of the cDNA or gDNA that made up the material.

In the original workflow: Scientists estimated how many nucleated cells there were by amplifying reference gene primers. The assay was immunoSEQ multiplex PCR, and TCRdb's table has in-frame clones only and misses some. That table gives V, J and clone size, and the DNA gave D and trimming. The repertoire has approximately 190,000 clones, over 70% of them found once; the top ten carry approximately 15%. The sequencing sample was made of peripheral blood. The sequence was obtained from a man aged 55 to 70 with active or convalescent COVID-19. This sequence joins TRBV6-2 or TRBV6-3 and TRBJ2-1; D possibly corresponds to TRBD1 (6 bases). As DNA, the CDR3 is TGTGCCAGCAGTTACGTAGGGGGAAGAGGGACAAGCGACAATGAGCAGTTCTTC. The encoded protein is CASSYVGGRGTSDNEQFF.